A single sample is the source of the 14 T cell receptor beta chains below, sequenced in a study of blood T cell repertoires in COVID-19. Using immunoSEQ multiplex PCR, the repertoire was profiled, and TCRdb retains in-frame clones only, with some absent. The sample gives about 100,000 clones, approximately 86% of which show up once; 1.5% to 2% is in the top ten. The sample consisted of peripheral blood. The receptors stem from a man aged 80 or over with acute or convalescent COVID-19.

The chain joins TRBV5-1 to TRBJ2-1, with D unresolved. CDR3 size: 12 residues. CDR1 is SGHRS, CDR2 YFSETQ, per germline. Between the trimmed V and J ends, which lost 3 bases and 9 bases, there was a span of 10 bases. The CDR3 DNA reads TGCGCCAGCAGCTCCCCTTCTCCTGAGCAGTTCTTC. It yields the protein CASSSPSPEQFF. Drawing the rest from reference TRBV5-1 and TRBJ2-1, the complete variable domain is KAGVTQTPRYLIKTRGQQVTLSCSPISGHRSVSWYQQTPGQGLQFLFEYFSETQRNKGNFPGRFSGRQFSNSRSEMNVSTLELGDSALYLCASSSPSPEQFFGPGTRLTVL.

This rearrangement joins TRBV28 to TRBJ2-1; TRBD1 aligns across 8 bases. The CDR3 runs 15 residues. Germline V gene lookup returns CDR1 MDHEN and CDR2 SYDVKM. Losses at the gene ends were 2 bases for V and 5 bases for J; bases not matched to a gene: 5. The CDR3 region is CASSLQDRVHNEQFF. The DNA for the CDR3 is TGTGCCAGCAGTTTACAGGACAGGGTCCACAATGAGCAGTTCTTC.

This chain uses TRBV11-2 with TRBJ2-7; possible D gene TRBD2, 6 bases. The CDR3 runs 14 residues. V was pared by 3 bases and J by 0 bases, with 9 bases between. Per germline, CDR1 SGHAT and CDR2 FQNNGV. In nucleotides, the CDR3 is TGTGCCAGCAGCTTGCTAGCGAACTCCTACGAGCAGTACTTC. Translating gives CASSLLANSYEQYF.

The chain is built from TRBV7-8 and TRBJ2-1; 8 bases map to TRBD1. V trimming: 5 bases; J trimming: 7 bases; junction bases outside the gene matches: 10. The V gene's germline CDR1 is SGHVS and CDR2 FQNEAQ. CDR3 length equals 15 residues. CDR3 nucleotide sequence: TGTGCCAGCAGCCCACCAGGGGGCGCGTGGAATGAGCAGTTCTTC. It codes for CASSPPGGAWNEQFF. Full variable domain (rest looked up from reference TRBV7-8 and TRBJ2-1): GAGVSQSPRYKVAKRGQDVALRCDPISGHVSLFWYQQALGQGPEFLTYFQNEAQLDKSGLPSDRFFAERPEGSVSTLKIQRTQQEDSAVYLCASSPPGGAWNEQFFGPGTRLTVL.

The chain has TRBV19 and TRBJ2-1; D uncertain. This CDR3 region has 14 residues. V was shortened by 2 bases and J by 9 bases, with 14 bases between the two germline ends. Germline assignment: CDR1 LNHDA and CDR2 SQIVND (reference sequence). The CDR3 spells CASSIWAPTREQFF. As DNA, the CDR3 is TGTGCCAGTAGTATATGGGCCCCGACCCGTGAGCAGTTCTTC. Based on the CDR3 plus reference TRBV19 and TRBJ2-1, the full variable domain is DGGITQSPKYLFRKEGQNVTLSCEQNLNHDAMYWYRQDPGQGLRLIYYSQIVNDFQKGDIAEGYSVSREKKESFPLTVTSAQKNPTAFYLCASSIWAPTREQFFGPGTRLTVL.

The chain carries TRBV7-9 and TRBJ2-1, with 9 bases lining up with TRBD1. Germline loops: CDR1 SEHNR, CDR2 FQNEAQ (reference sequence). V dropped 1 base and J dropped 0; count of bases not matched to a gene: 7. CDR3 size: 18 residues. CDR3 nucleotides: TGTGCCAGCAGCTTAGGGGGGACAGGGATTAGCTCCTACAATGAGCAGTTCTTC. It encodes CASSLGGTGISSYNEQFF.

The J gene is TRBJ1-1, the V gene TRBV28, with D tentatively TRBD1 (6 bases). V was pared by 7 bases and J by 3 bases, with 12 bases between. There are 13 residues in the CDR3. Germline loops: CDR1 MDHEN, CDR2 SYDVKM. The DNA of the CDR3 is TGTGCCAGCATTGAGAGGGGGTACACTGAAGCTTTCTTT. Protein sequence: CASIERGYTEAFF.

The chain is built from TRBV19 and TRBJ1-5; TRBD1 matches at 8 bases. After removal of 3 bases from V and 7 bases from J, the junction contained 5 bases not matched to a gene. Germline CDR1 reads LNHDA; CDR2 reads SQIVND (reference sequence). The CDR3 has 14 amino acids. As DNA, the CDR3 is TGTGCCAGTAGTATGACAGGGGTCTACCAGCCCCAGCATTTT. Translating gives CASSMTGVYQPQHF.

The CDR3 region is CASSPLEGSGNTIYF. DNA for the CDR3: TGTGCCAGCAGCCCGCTTGAGGGCTCTGGAAACACCATATATTTT. The chain recombines TRBV7-9 with TRBJ1-3; no definite D call. There are 15 residues in the CDR3. Looked up from germline, CDR1 is SEHNR and CDR2 is FQNEAQ (reference sequence). V was cut by 5 bases and J by 0 bases, with 11 bases left in between.

This chain links TRBV6-2 or TRBV6-3 with TRBJ2-3, with D tentatively TRBD2 (5 bases). CDR3 length: 18 residues. Deletions cut 0 bases from V and 2 bases from J, with 18 bases between. Germline-derived CDR1 and CDR2 are MNHEY and SVGEGT. CDR3 nucleotide sequence: TGTGCCAGCAGTTACTCGAGTAGCGCGCTAAGGATCACAGATACGCAGTATTTT. This codes for CASSYSSSALRITDTQYF.

This chain's CDR3 is CAWTGVDSPLHF. The CDR3 DNA reads TGTGCCTGGACGGGAGTGGACTCACCCCTCCACTTT. The chain combines TRBV30 with TRBJ1-6; D unresolved. The CDR3 totals 12 residues. Germline V gives CDR1 GTSNPN, CDR2 SVGIG (reference sequence). The V and J ends lost 4 bases and 10 bases respectively, with 11 bases between them.

The V gene is TRBV5-4, the J gene TRBJ1-4, with D possibly matching TRBD1 (5 bases). Germline loops: CDR1 SGHNT, CDR2 YYREEE (reference sequence). This CDR3 has 12 residues. Trimming left V 0 bases short and J 13 bases short, with 10 bases between. The CDR3 DNA follows: TGTGCCAGCAGCTTGGATTCGACAGCACTGTTTTTT. Translating gives CASSLDSTALFF.

This rearrangement joins TRBV27 to TRBJ2-3, with D tentatively TRBD2 (6 bases). This CDR3 has 15 residues. Germline V gene sequence: CDR1 MNHEY, CDR2 SMNVEV (reference sequence). V was pared by 6 bases and J by 4 bases, with 17 bases between. CDR3 sequence: CASSPGAGGSDTQYF. The DNA for the CDR3 is TGTGCCAGCAGCCCCGGGGCCGGGGGTTCAGATACGCAGTATTTT.

This sequence joins TRBV6-1 and TRBJ1-2, with 7 bases identical to TRBD1. The CDR3 length is 14 residues. With 2 bases clipped from V and 7 bases from J, the junction kept 7 bases outside the gene matches. In germline, CDR1 is MNHNS, CDR2 SASEGT. The CDR3 spells CASSEQGDMFGYTF. The DNA of the CDR3 is TGTGCCAGCAGTGAACAGGGGGATATGTTTGGCTACACCTTC.